What follows are 12 T cell receptor beta chains derived from one specimen sequenced in a study of T cells in Graves' hyperthyroidism and ophthalmopathy. What was amplified from RNA transcripts were TCR beta CDR3 regions. The HTBI primer set was used in a first-round RT-PCR of the TCR CDR3. One entry per CDR3 protein results from TCRdb running MiXCR on the multiplex PCR reads. The table shows about 210,000 distinct CDR3 sequences, with roughly a sixth occurring only once. The sample comprised blood. The source is a middle-aged man with Graves' hyperthyroidism.

This clonotype was counted many times. V is TRBV6-5 and J is TRBJ2-5; possible D gene TRBD2, 6 bases. Germline CDR1 is MNHEY and CDR2 is SVGAGI. CDR3 length: 15 amino acids. Between the trimmed V and J ends, which lost 0 bases and 2 bases, there was a span of 10 bases. CDR3 in DNA: TGTGCCAGCAGTTACTCGGACGGGAGACAAGAGACCCAGTACTTC. Residues: CASSYSDGRQETQYF.

A note on this clonotype: This may stem from a read error, because a much larger clone lies one nucleotide away. V and J are TRBV20-1 and TRBJ2-7; 7 bases map to TRBD1. Germline assignment: CDR1 DFQATT and CDR2 SNEGSKA (reference sequence). The CDR3 runs 13 residues. For the CDR3, the DNA is TGCAGTGCTAGATTGCAGGGGGTCTACGGGCAGTACTTC. The encoded protein is CSARLQGVYGQYF.

The chain is built from TRBV29-1 and TRBJ2-1; 11 bases are a match to TRBD1. CDR1 and CDR2 (germline): SQVTM, ANQGSEA. After removal of 5 bases from V and 7 bases from J, the junction contained 7 bases not matched to a gene. This CDR3 has 14 residues. CDR3 protein: CSVPPGQGGNEQFF. The DNA for the CDR3 is TGCAGCGTTCCTCCGGGACAGGGGGGAAATGAGCAGTTCTTC.

The chain is built from TRBV5-1 and TRBJ2-7; D is possibly TRBD2 (6 bases). Between the trimmed V and J ends, which lost 4 bases and 7 bases, there was a span of 12 bases. CDR1 is SGHRS, CDR2 YFSETQ, per germline. This CDR3 has 12 amino acids. The CDR3 region has the DNA TGCGCCAGCAGCCCTGACAGCGGGGAGCAGTACTTC. It is translated as CASSPDSGEQYF.

The chain recombines TRBV5-6 with TRBJ1-2; D gene ambiguous. This CDR3 is built from 14 residues. The V end was cut by 3 bases, the J end by 2 bases, with 11 bases between. The germline CDR1 and CDR2 sequences are SGHDT and YYEEEE. The CDR3 sequence is CASSWMDGNYGYTF. CDR3 DNA sequence: TGTGCCAGCAGCTGGATGGACGGGAACTATGGCTACACCTTC.

This clonotype appeared a few times. The chain combines TRBV14 with TRBJ2-2; 15 positions agree with TRBD2. Germline V gives CDR1 SGHDN, CDR2 FVKESK. V dropped 4 bases and J dropped 1; count of bases not matched to a gene: 7. The CDR3 has 19 residues. CDR3 sequence: CASSPGLAGGPRNTGELFF. The CDR3 DNA reads as TGTGCCAGCAGCCCAGGACTAGCGGGAGGGCCACGGAACACCGGGGAGCTGTTTTTT.

This clonotype was recorded many times. The CDR3 DNA follows: TGTGCCAGCTCTACCTCGGCAGGGGGCGTTGAGACCCAGTACTTC. This sequence encodes CASSTSAGGVETQYF. J is TRBJ2-5 and V is TRBV18; 8 bases agree with TRBD1. J lost 5 bases, V lost 6 bases, and 11 bases had no gene match. The germline gives CDR1 KGHSH, CDR2 LQKENI. The length of the CDR3 is 15 residues.

Details on this clonotype: One base away lies a much larger clone, so this may be a sequencing read error. This chain uses TRBV7-2 with TRBJ2-5, with unresolved D. The CDR3 length is 14 residues. The V gene's germline CDR1 is SGHTA and CDR2 FQGNSA. V shed 3 bases and J shed 4 bases, with 12 bases lying between them. For the CDR3, the DNA is TGTGCCAGCAGCTTCGAGGCAGTAGGAGAGACCCAGTACTTC. It is translated as CASSFEAVGETQYF.

The sample holds many counts of this clonotype. This chain connects TRBV11-2 to TRBJ2-1; 7 bases map to TRBD1. The CDR3 length is 14 residues. J was trimmed by 7 bases and V by 1 base; bases with no gene match: 4. CDR1 is SGHAT and CDR2 is FQNNGV in the germline V gene. In nucleotides, the CDR3 is TGTGCCAGCAGCTTAGGACAGGGTCGGAATGAGCAGTTCTTC. It encodes CASSLGQGRNEQFF.

This clonotype was seen at least ten times. This rearrangement joins TRBV24-1 to TRBJ2-1, with 13 nucleotides matching TRBD2. Losses at the gene ends were 1 base for V and 5 bases for J; bases not matched to a gene: 1. Germline CDR1 is KGHDR and CDR2 is SFDVKD. The CDR3 consists of 16 residues. The CDR3 spells CATSDFGLAGDNEQFF. CDR3 sequence (DNA): TGTGCCACCAGTGATTTTGGACTAGCGGGGGACAATGAGCAGTTCTTC.

This chain links TRBV5-1 with TRBJ2-7; D unresolved. Trimming removed 2 bases from V and 5 bases from J, with 14 bases in between. Germline V lookup: CDR1 SGHRS, CDR2 YFSETQ. The CDR3 loop spans 14 amino acids. The CDR3 region is CASSFDRQPHEQYF. DNA for the CDR3: TGCGCCAGCAGCTTTGATCGTCAGCCCCACGAGCAGTACTTC. Drawing the rest from reference TRBV5-1 and TRBJ2-7, the complete variable domain is KAGVTQTPRYLIKTRGQQVTLSCSPISGHRSVSWYQQTPGQGLQFLFEYFSETQRNKGNFPGRFSGRQFSNSRSEMNVSTLELGDSALYLCASSFDRQPHEQYFGPGTRLTVT.

At least ten counts were recorded for this clonotype. The J gene is TRBJ2-3, the V gene TRBV7-3; D gene uncertain. There are 15 residues in the CDR3. Germline assignment: CDR1 SGHTA and CDR2 FQGTGA. With 8 bases removed from V and 2 bases from J, the gap between germline ends came to 17 bases. The CDR3 region has the DNA TGTGCCAGCGCGGCGGCCGCCCAACTCACAGATACGCAGTATTTT. It translates to CASAAAAQLTDTQYF.